This section outlines one T cell receptor (beta chain) sequence together with its context. TCRdb re-clonotyped the PCR reads via MiXCR. The repertoire has some 5,900 clones, about 25% of them found once; the top ten carry around 10%. The length of the CDR3 is 16 residues. J was trimmed by 5 bases and V by 2 bases; bases with no gene match: 5. The V gene's germline CDR1 is SGHAT and CDR2 FQNNGV. The sample is drawn from a study of metastatic and nonmetastatic thyroid tumors. Each patient went into thyroid surgery without having received any treatment. V is TRBV11-2 and J is TRBJ2-1; 11 nucleotides line up with TRBD2. The sequenced material came from adjacent normal tissue. The sequence was collected from a male donor with papillary thyroid cancer or a benign thyroid nodule (not recorded which). Some clones in this sample may be carry-over from other donors' samples. CDR3 nucleotides: TGTGCCAGCAGCTTACTCCTAGCGGGGGGTAACAATGAGCAGTTCTTC. It specifies CASSLLLAGGNNEQFF.